The rows below give T cell receptor beta chains drawn from one sample of a study of blood T cell repertoires in COVID-19. Profiled with immunoSEQ multiplex PCR; TCRdb holds only in-frame clones, not every one. The sample carries approximately 320,000 clones, approximately 85% recorded once. The specimen sequenced was peripheral blood. These receptor sequences come from a human donor in a cohort sampled during active COVID-19. CDR3s include the opening cysteine and the closing phenylalanine or tryptophan. A D gene is named only where the DNA matches it firmly. The size entry is marked missing in some rows and otherwise reads once, few, many or a size class.

d_gene	abundance	v_gene	j_gene	CDR3aa	CDR3nt
TRBD1	.	TRBV25-1	TRBJ2-1	CASSGTGDDYNEQFF	TGTGCCAGCAGTGGGACAGGGGACGATTACAATGAGCAGTTCTTC
TRBD1	.	TRBV18	TRBJ2-3	CASSPTRDRTDTQYF	TGTGCCAGCTCTCCGACCCGGGACAGGACAGATACGCAGTATTTT
.	.	TRBV20-1	TRBJ2-1	CSASSGGEQFF	TGCAGTGCTAGTAGCGGCGGTGAGCAGTTCTTC
.	.	TRBV24-1	TRBJ2-2	CATSATSTTNTGELFF	TGTGCCACCAGTGCGACGTCTACTACGAACACCGGGGAGCTGTTTTTT
.	.	TRBV6-6	TRBJ2-7	CASSTARSYEQYF	TGTGCCAGCAGTACCGCGAGGTCCTACGAGCAGTACTTC
TRBD1	.	TRBV25-1	TRBJ2-2	CASSSATGKNGELFF	TGTGCCAGCAGTTCCGCGACAGGGAAGAACGGGGAGCTGTTTTTT
.	.	TRBV19	TRBJ2-7	CASRIAEGPWEQYF	TGTGCCAGTAGAATCGCGGAGGGTCCGTGGGAGCAGTACTTC
.	.	TRBV12-5	TRBJ2-1	CASGFQGGYEQFF	TGTGCTAGTGGTTTCCAGGGAGGCTATGAGCAGTTCTTC
.	.	TRBV19	TRBJ1-5	CASSIGGLSQPQHF	TGTGCCAGTAGTATTGGGGGCCTTTCTCAGCCCCAGCATTTT
.	.	TRBV7-9	TRBJ1-4	CASSLGRVTNEKLFF	TGTGCCAGCAGTCTAGGCAGGGTTACTAATGAAAAACTGTTTTTT
.	.	TRBV7-2	TRBJ1-2	CASSSDRGSYGYTF	TGTGCCAGCAGCTCGGACAGAGGTTCCTATGGCTACACCTTC
TRBD1	.	TRBV5-4	TRBJ1-2	CASSYRDRPRSYGYTF	TGTGCCAGCAGTTACCGGGACAGGCCGCGAAGCTATGGCTACACCTTC
TRBD2	.	TRBV25-1	TRBJ2-7	CASSEEAGGPYEQYF	TGTGCCAGCAGTGAAGAAGCGGGGGGGCCCTACGAGCAGTACTTC
.	.	TRBV7-3	TRBJ1-1	CASSVRVTTEAFF	TGTGCCAGCAGCGTCAGGGTGACCACTGAAGCTTTCTTT
TRBD1	.	TRBV19	TRBJ2-2	CATKRTGRNTGELFF	TGTGCCACCAAAAGGACAGGACGGAACACCGGGGAGCTGTTTTTT
.	.	TRBV10-3	TRBJ2-7	CAISESRLGQLVPCEQYF	TGTGCCATCAGTGAGTCGAGGCTTGGACAGCTTGTTCCTTGTGAGCAGTACTTC
.	.	TRBV2	TRBJ1-2	CASSVNTGYGYTF	TGTGCCAGCAGTGTGAATACTGGTTATGGCTACACCTTC
TRBD2	.	TRBV2	TRBJ2-5	CASSEGTSGLETQYF	TGTGCCAGCAGTGAAGGGACTAGCGGCCTAGAGACCCAGTACTTC
.	.	TRBV28	TRBJ2-2	CASSSPGLTGELFF	TGTGCCAGCAGTTCCCCCGGACTCACCGGGGAGCTGTTTTTT
TRBD1	.	TRBV29-1	TRBJ1-2	CSAFGQEGVGGYTF	TGCAGCGCCTTTGGACAGGAGGGAGTTGGAGGCTACACCTTC
.	.	TRBV7-9	TRBJ1-1	CASSSNTEAFF	TGTGCCAGCAGCTCAAACACTGAAGCTTTCTTT
.	once	TRBV19	TRBJ1-5	CASSGNSNQPQHF	TGTGCCAGTAGCGGGAATAGCAATCAGCCCCAGCATTTT
.	.	TRBV7-9	TRBJ1-5	CASSLVLGVSNQPQHF	TGTGCCAGCAGCTTAGTTTTAGGGGTTAGCAATCAGCCCCAGCATTTT
.	.	TRBV19	TRBJ1-4	CASSPRASPNEKLFF	TGTGCCAGTAGCCCGAGGGCGAGCCCTAATGAAAAACTGTTTTTT
.	.	TRBV24-1	TRBJ2-5	CATSVGSLGGETQYF	TGTGCCACCAGTGTTGGTAGCCTGGGGGGTGAGACCCAGTACTTC
TRBD2	once	TRBV7-9	TRBJ2-7	CASSSGLAGAYEQYF	TGTGCCAGCAGCTCGGGACTAGCGGGCGCCTACGAGCAGTACTTC
TRBD2	once	TRBV27	TRBJ2-3	CASSLLAGGPDTQYF	TGTGCCAGCAGCCTGCTAGCGGGGGGGCCAGATACGCAGTATTTT
TRBD1	.	TRBV6-2/TRBV6-3	TRBJ1-5	CASSTGQGNQPQHF	TGTGCCAGCAGTACGGGACAGGGGAATCAGCCCCAGCATTTT
TRBD1	.	TRBV27	TRBJ1-5	CASSLRRGHHSSGQPQHF	TGTGCCAGCAGTTTAAGAAGGGGGCATCACTCGTCGGGCCAGCCCCAGCATTTT
.	.	TRBV24-1	TRBJ1-2	CATSDFSGDYTF	TGTGCCACCAGTGATTTTTCGGGGGACTACACCTTC
.	.	TRBV25-1	TRBJ1-1	CASSEYPGMNTEAFF	TGTGCCAGCAGTGAATACCCAGGGATGAACACTGAAGCTTTCTTT
.	.	TRBV7-6	TRBJ1-1	CASSLNSAGNTEAFF	TGTGCCAGCAGCTTAAATTCGGCGGGGAACACTGAAGCTTTCTTT
.	.	TRBV19	TRBJ1-2	CASSSIAQPNYGYTF	TGTGCCAGTAGTTCCATCGCACAGCCTAACTATGGCTACACCTTC
TRBD2	.	TRBV24-1	TRBJ2-1	CATSAPLGGGAYNEQFF	TGTGCCACCAGTGCCCCATTGGGGGGGGGTGCCTACAATGAGCAGTTCTTC
.	.	TRBV30	TRBJ2-3	CAWGPGSIDTQYF	TGTGCCTGGGGGCCCGGTTCGATAGATACGCAGTATTTT
.	.	TRBV15	TRBJ2-7	CATSRDPRDYEQYF	TGTGCCACCAGCAGAGATCCACGGGACTACGAGCAGTACTTC
TRBD1	.	TRBV29-1	TRBJ2-2	CSVGDRGLSELFF	TGCAGCGTTGGAGATAGGGGGCTGTCGGAGCTGTTTTTT
.	.	TRBV6-1	TRBJ2-1	CASSETRNEQFF	TGTGCCAGCAGTGAAACCAGGAATGAGCAGTTCTTC
.	.	TRBV24-1	TRBJ2-2	CATSDLQVQGGIGELFF	TGTGCCACCAGTGATTTGCAGGTGCAGGGGGGCATCGGGGAGCTGTTTTTT
.	.	TRBV21-1	TRBJ2-7	CASSIFQGQIVYEQYF	TGTGCCAGCAGCATTTTTCAGGGACAGATTGTTTACGAGCAGTACTTC
.	.	TRBV3-1/TRBV3-2	TRBJ1-4	CASSQSGMNEKLFF	TGTGCCAGCAGCCAATCCGGGATGAATGAAAAACTGTTTTTT
TRBD1	.	TRBV5-6	TRBJ2-7	CASSLARGYEQYF	TGTGCCAGCAGCTTGGCCAGGGGGTACGAGCAGTACTTC
.	.	TRBV27	TRBJ1-1	CASSFQRGSSTEAFF	TGTGCCAGCAGTTTCCAAAGGGGTAGTAGCACTGAAGCTTTCTTT
.	.	TRBV5-1	TRBJ1-6	CASSFSGDLISPLHF	TGCGCCAGCAGCTTCTCGGGTGATTTGATTTCACCCCTCCACTTT
TRBD1	few	TRBV19	TRBJ2-7	CASNPGQGSYEQYF	TGTGCCAGTAACCCCGGACAGGGTAGCTACGAGCAGTACTTC
.	.	TRBV7-9	TRBJ1-6	CASSFGGSLSYNSPLHF	TGTGCCAGCAGCTTCGGGGGAAGTCTCTCCTATAATTCACCCCTCCACTTT
.	.	TRBV25-1	TRBJ2-3	CASSEGSVGLSTDTQYF	TGTGCCAGCAGTGAAGGTTCGGTCGGACTTTCCACAGATACGCAGTATTTT
.	.	TRBV2	TRBJ1-5	CASRAGDWDQPQHF	TGTGCCAGCAGGGCGGGAGACTGGGATCAGCCCCAGCATTTT
TRBD1	once	TRBV5-6	TRBJ1-1	CASTLRLTGDGVNTEAFF	TGTGCCAGCACGTTACGCTTGACAGGGGATGGGGTGAACACTGAAGCTTTCTTT
.	.	TRBV5-6	TRBJ2-7	CASSPERGRGEQYF	TGTGCCAGCAGCCCCGAACGGGGGCGGGGGGAGCAGTACTTC
.	.	TRBV3-1/TRBV3-2	TRBJ1-3	CASSSTSSGNTIYF	TGTGCCAGCAGCTCTACTTCATCTGGAAACACCATATATTTT
TRBD2	.	TRBV5-6	TRBJ2-3	CASLAGVTDTQYF	TGTGCCAGTCTAGCGGGGGTCACAGATACGCAGTATTTT
TRBD1	.	TRBV25-1	TRBJ1-1	CASRGVQGAWNTEAFF	TGTGCCAGCCGCGGAGTGCAGGGGGCTTGGAACACTGAAGCTTTCTTT
TRBD1	.	TRBV19	TRBJ1-1	CASSPLPGQFVAFF	TGTGCCAGTAGCCCCCTCCCGGGACAGTTTGTCGCTTTCTTT
.	few	TRBV3-1/TRBV3-2	TRBJ1-6	CASSHPTWQGYNSPLHF	TGTGCCAGCAGCCACCCAACGTGGCAGGGCTATAATTCACCCCTCCACTTT
.	.	TRBV4-1	TRBJ1-5	CASSQDYGGQPQHF	TGCGCCAGCAGCCAAGACTACGGAGGACAGCCCCAGCATTTT
.	.	TRBV24-1	TRBJ1-2	CATSDSYRVSGYTF	TGTGCCACCAGTGATTCCTACAGGGTATCGGGCTACACCTTC
.	.	TRBV6-5	TRBJ1-5	CASRDYGGGNQPQHF	TGTGCCAGCAGAGACTACGGTGGGGGCAATCAGCCCCAGCATTTT
.	.	TRBV30	TRBJ1-2	CAWSVRRDYGYTF	TGTGCCTGGAGTGTGCGGAGGGACTATGGCTACACCTTC